The 3 T cell receptor beta chains below were found in one sample sequenced in a study of PD-1 blockade in classical Hodgkin lymphoma. Assay: immunoSEQ multiplex PCR; the TCRdb copy retains only in-frame clones and omits some. The table records 10,000 or so clones, approximately 80% of them present only once. Time point defined: cycle 4 day 1 (C4D1), after less than 7 weeks of nivolumab. Each and every patient relapsed after autologous stem cell transplantation, and patients got differing brentuximab vedotin exposure. Purified CD4+ T cells were obtained from thawed PBMCs through magnetic negative selection. The material was CD4+ T cells from blood, obtained before the fourth cycle of nivolumab. The receptors come from a human donor with classical Hodgkin lymphoma.

This clone turned up a few times. The chain employs TRBV29-1 and TRBJ1-1, with D hard to call. The CDR3 spans 13 residues. Germline V lookup: CDR1 SQVTM, CDR2 ANQGSEA. Trimming pared 7 bases from V and 0 bases from J, leaving 12 bases between. The CDR3 region is CSATGRMNTEAFF. The CDR3 DNA follows: TGCAGCGCAACTGGACGGATGAACACTGAAGCTTTCTTT. Full variable domain (missing parts from reference TRBV29-1 and TRBJ1-1): SAVISQKPSRDICQRGTSLTIQCQVDSQVTMMFWYRQQPGQSLTLIATANQGSEATYESGFVIDKFPISRPNLTFSTLTVSNMSPEDSSIYLCSATGRMNTEAFFGQGTRLTVV.

J is TRBJ1-5 and V is TRBV7-2; tentatively, D is TRBD1 (5 bases). V was trimmed by 4 bases and J by 4 bases, leaving 8 bases between them. Germline V gene lookup returns CDR1 SGHTA and CDR2 FQGNSA. The CDR3 is 13 residues long. DNA for the CDR3: TGTGCCAGCAGCTACGGGACTAATCAGCCCCAGCATTTT. Protein sequence: CASSYGTNQPQHF.

The chain combines TRBV7-3 with TRBJ2-5; D not certain. The length of the CDR3 is 14 residues. Germline lookup yields CDR1 SGHTA and CDR2 FQGTGA. V was cut by 2 bases and J by 2 bases, with 9 bases left in between. CDR3 region: CASSLLGSQETQYF. CDR3 bases: TGTGCCAGCAGCTTATTGGGCAGTCAAGAGACCCAGTACTTC. Full variable domain (missing parts from reference TRBV7-3 and TRBJ2-5): GAGVSQTPSNKVTEKGKYVELRCDPISGHTALYWYRQSLGQGPEFLIYFQGTGAADDSGLPNDRFFAVRPEGSVSTLKIQRTERGDSAVYLCASSLLGSQETQYFGPGTRLLVL.